This entry is about one TCR beta chain. The data stem from a study of OX40 agonist ivuxolimab in advanced cancers. The germline CDR1 and CDR2 sequences are SGHRS and YFSETQ. The CDR3 runs 14 residues. Trimming at V came to 4 bases and at J to 4 bases, leaving 4 bases not matched to a gene. Libraries were prepared by immunoSEQ multiplex PCR; TCRdb keeps only in-frame clonotypes and omits some of them. The data hold 20,000 to 25,000 clones, with 75% to 80% observed a single time. V is TRBV5-1 and J is TRBJ2-1; 8 nucleotides line up with TRBD2. This clonotype was sampled from an adult with an advanced solid tumor such as melanoma, head and neck, liver or kidney cancer. The source was CD4+ or CD8+ T cells sorted from blood, collected in a trial of the OX40 agonist ivuxolimab. The CDR3 protein is CASSPSGGYNEQFF. In nucleotides, the CDR3 is TGCGCCAGCAGCCCGAGCGGGGGATACAATGAGCAGTTCTTC.